A selection of T cell receptor beta chains follows, all from one sample in a study of blood T cell repertoires in COVID-19. This table comes from immunoSEQ multiplex PCR, and its TCRdb copy is limited to in-frame clones, with some not included. The sample yields around 270,000 clones, roughly 88% seen once. The specimen was peripheral blood. These receptors all stem from a human donor with COVID-19, enrolled during active disease. The donor label of this sample is uncertain. Each CDR3 is given with its conserved first and last residue. D genes are given only for firm matches. Part of the rows lack a size; the others show once, few, many or a class for expanded clones.

D gene: TRBD1
clone size: NA
J gene: TRBJ1-2
V gene: TRBV14
CDR3 DNA: TGTGCCAGCAGCCAAGGACAGGGAAGTGGGTATGGCTACACCTTC
CDR3 protein: CASSQGQGSGYGYTF

D gene: TRBD1
clone size: once
J gene: TRBJ2-2
V gene: TRBV6-2/TRBV6-3
CDR3 DNA: TGTGCCAGCAGTTACAATTTGGGACAGGGGTTCTCCGGGGAGCTGTTTTTT
CDR3 protein: CASSYNLGQGFSGELFF

D gene: TRBD1
clone size: few
J gene: TRBJ1-2
V gene: TRBV12-3/TRBV12-4
CDR3 DNA: TGTGCCAGCAGTACCCGACAGGGGGCGGGCTACACCTTC
CDR3 protein: CASSTRQGAGYTF

D gene: TRBD1
clone size: NA
J gene: TRBJ2-5
V gene: TRBV10-3
CDR3 DNA: TGTGCCATCAGTGAAGCAGGGGGCAGGATAGAGACCCAGTACTTC
CDR3 protein: CAISEAGGRIETQYF

D gene: NA
clone size: NA
J gene: TRBJ2-4
V gene: TRBV24-1
CDR3 DNA: TGTGCCACCAGTGAAGGAGGACCGGGCATAGCCAAAAACATTCAGTACTTC
CDR3 protein: CATSEGGPGIAKNIQYF

D gene: NA
clone size: NA
J gene: TRBJ1-1
V gene: TRBV5-1
CDR3 DNA: TGCGCCAGCAGCTTGAGGGCAGGGGACACTGAAGCTTTCTTT
CDR3 protein: CASSLRAGDTEAFF

D gene: TRBD1
clone size: NA
J gene: TRBJ1-2
V gene: TRBV19
CDR3 DNA: TGTGCCAGTAGTACCGTCGGACAGGGCGGTGGCTATGGCTACACCTTC
CDR3 protein: CASSTVGQGGGYGYTF

D gene: NA
clone size: NA
J gene: TRBJ2-5
V gene: TRBV5-4
CDR3 DNA: TGTGCCAGCAGCTTGGACCCCGGGGGAGTCGAGACCCAGTACTTC
CDR3 protein: CASSLDPGGVETQYF

D gene: NA
clone size: NA
J gene: TRBJ1-1
V gene: TRBV5-1
CDR3 DNA: TGCGCCAGCACCAAATACCGGGACACCTTGAACACTGAAGCTTTCTTT
CDR3 protein: CASTKYRDTLNTEAFF

D gene: NA
clone size: NA
J gene: TRBJ2-2
V gene: TRBV27
CDR3 DNA: TGTGCCAGCAGTTTGCGGCTACGCCTGAACACCGGGGAGCTGTTTTTT
CDR3 protein: CASSLRLRLNTGELFF